This is a list of T cell receptor beta chains from one sample in a study of OX40 agonist ivuxolimab in advanced cancers. The assay was immunoSEQ multiplex PCR, and TCRdb's table has in-frame clones only and misses some. The sample has around 62,000 clones; roughly 88% are singletons. Specimen: CD4+ or CD8+ T cells sorted from blood, collected in a trial of the OX40 agonist ivuxolimab. These receptors were obtained from an adult with an advanced solid tumor such as melanoma, head and neck, liver or kidney cancer. Each CDR3 is given with its conserved first and last residue. A D gene is named only where the DNA matches it firmly. Not every row has a clone size; where given, it reads once, few, many or a size class.

TGTGCCAGCAGCTTGTCACAGGGAGTTAACTATGGCTACACCTTC,CASSLSQGVNYGYTF,.,TRBV5-6,.,TRBJ1-2
TGTGCCAGCAGCCTACAGGGACTCCAGCAGTACTTC,CASSLQGLQQYF,.,TRBV28,.,TRBJ2-7
TGTGCCAGCTCACCGCCCCAGCGGGCCTCCTACAATGAGCAGTTCTTC,CASSPPQRASYNEQFF,.,TRBV18,.,TRBJ2-1
TGCGCCAGCAGCCAGACCATCACAGGGATGCGGTCACCCCTCCACTTT,CASSQTITGMRSPLHF,few,TRBV4-3,.,TRBJ1-6
TGTGCCAGCAGTGAACAGGGGATGCGCACAGATACGCAGTATTTT,CASSEQGMRTDTQYF,.,TRBV25-1,.,TRBJ2-3
TGTGCCAGCAGCCTACGCCCCGACTCCACAGATACGCAGTATTTT,CASSLRPDSTDTQYF,.,TRBV16,.,TRBJ2-3
TGTGCCAGCTCACCATCCTCTCTAGTCGGTTCTGGAAACACCATATATTTT,CASSPSSLVGSGNTIYF,.,TRBV18,.,TRBJ1-3
TGTGCTAGCAGCACGGACAGCCTAGAGACCCAGTACTTC,CASSTDSLETQYF,.,TRBV7-7,.,TRBJ2-5
TGTGCCAGCAAACTAGCGATCTCCTACAATGAGCAGTTCTTC,CASKLAISYNEQFF,.,TRBV6-1,TRBD2,TRBJ2-1
TGTGCCAGCAGTGAATACGGAGGGAACACTGAAGCTTTCTTT,CASSEYGGNTEAFF,.,TRBV25-1,.,TRBJ1-1
TGTGCCAGCCCCAAAGCAGGGGAGACCCAGTACTTC,CASPKAGETQYF,.,TRBV21-1,.,TRBJ2-5
TGTGCCAGCAGTGAAGCGGGAGGTAGCGGGGGGACCCGGGCAGATACGCAGTATTTT,CASSEAGGSGGTRADTQYF,.,TRBV6-1,TRBD2,TRBJ2-3
TGTGCCATCAGTGGGTCAGCCCGGGGCGAGCAGTACTTC,CAISGSARGEQYF,few,TRBV10-3,.,TRBJ2-7
TGTGCCAGCAGTCATACAACAGGGGGAAATCAGCCCCAGCATTTT,CASSHTTGGNQPQHF,once,TRBV6-6,TRBD1,TRBJ1-5
TGTGCCAGCAGTGAATGGAAGGGCAGAGGGGGGGAGCTGTTTTTT,CASSEWKGRGGELFF,.,TRBV2,.,TRBJ2-2
TGCGCCAGCAGGCCTCCTGATAACTATGGCTACACCTTC,CASRPPDNYGYTF,.,TRBV5-1,.,TRBJ1-2
TGTGCCAGCAGTGAAGGTGGGGCATCGACTACTGAAGCTTTCTTT,CASSEGGASTTEAFF,.,TRBV6-1,.,TRBJ1-1
TGCGCCAGCAGCCGCGGGACAGGGTCTAGTGAGCAGTTCTTC,CASSRGTGSSEQFF,.,TRBV4-1,TRBD1,TRBJ2-1
TGTGCCACCAGCAGAGACAGGGAGTTTCCCTACGAGCAGTACTTC,CATSRDREFPYEQYF,.,TRBV15,.,TRBJ2-7
TGTGCCAGCAGGTGGGCCGAGCAGTACTTC,CASRWAEQYF,.,TRBV2,.,TRBJ2-7
TGTGCCAGCAGCCTATCGGAATTGCCACAGCATTTT,CASSLSELPQHF,.,TRBV28,.,TRBJ1-5
TGTGCCAGCAGCTGGGACAGGGGTTGGACTGAAGCTTTCTTT,CASSWDRGWTEAFF,.,TRBV5-8,TRBD1,TRBJ1-1
TGTGCCAGCAGCTCCCCTGGGGACAGAGGAACCGGGGAGCTGTTTTTT,CASSSPGDRGTGELFF,.,TRBV11-1,TRBD1,TRBJ2-2
TGCGCCAGCAGCTTGGGGGACCGTCTTCGGACCTACGAGCAGTACTTC,CASSLGDRLRTYEQYF,once,TRBV5-1,.,TRBJ2-7
TGTGCCAGCAGTGACCGTACCTACGAGCAGTACTTC,CASSDRTYEQYF,.,TRBV2,.,TRBJ2-7
TGTGCCAGCAGCCAATCGGACAGCTCGGACTATGGCTACACCTTC,CASSQSDSSDYGYTF,once,TRBV7-2,.,TRBJ1-2
TGTGCCAGCAGCGGAACAGGCACCCTGTATAATTCACCCCTCCACTTT,CASSGTGTLYNSPLHF,.,TRBV7-9,.,TRBJ1-6
TGCAGCGTCTCAATGTGGGGGGGCACAGATACGCAGTATTTT,CSVSMWGGTDTQYF,.,TRBV29-1,.,TRBJ2-3
TGCGCCAGCAGCTTGGGGGAGGGCAGGCTTTTTTCACCCCTCCACTTT,CASSLGEGRLFSPLHF,.,TRBV5-1,.,TRBJ1-6
TGTGCCAGCAGCTTGCTATGGGACCCCAATTTCCCAGAGACCCAGTACTTC,CASSLLWDPNFPETQYF,.,TRBV7-2,.,TRBJ2-5
TGTGCCAGTAAAGGCAGGGGGTACACCTTC,CASKGRGYTF,.,TRBV19,TRBD1,TRBJ1-2
TGTGCCAGCAGTGAAGGGTCTCAAAATCAGCCCCAGCATTTT,CASSEGSQNQPQHF,few,TRBV6-1,.,TRBJ1-5
TGTGCCAGCAGCGCTATGGACACGCCAAGAAACACCATATATTTT,CASSAMDTPRNTIYF,many,TRBV6-1,.,TRBJ1-3
TGTGCCAGCAGCGACCTTCAAAGCTCCTACGAGCAGTACTTC,CASSDLQSSYEQYF,once,TRBV7-9,.,TRBJ2-7
TGTGCCAGCAGCTGGGGGACCACCCAAGAGACCCAGTACTTC,CASSWGTTQETQYF,.,TRBV7-9,.,TRBJ2-5
TGTGCCACCAGCACGCCCACAGGGGGCTACTACAATGAGCAGTTCTTC,CATSTPTGGYYNEQFF,.,TRBV15,TRBD1,TRBJ2-1
TGTGCCAGCAGCCAAGCTACAGGGGCCCCAGGGCCCCTCCACTTT,CASSQATGAPGPLHF,.,TRBV14,TRBD1,TRBJ1-6
TGTGCCAGCAGCCGAGGGCACTTAGCTTTCTTT,CASSRGHLAFF,.,TRBV7-2,.,TRBJ1-1
TGTGCCAGCAGCCGGGGGGGGTTGTCCCATGGCTACACCTTC,CASSRGGLSHGYTF,once,TRBV5-4,.,TRBJ1-2
TGTGCCATCAGTCCCTCCGGTGGAAACACCATATATTTT,CAISPSGGNTIYF,.,TRBV10-3,.,TRBJ1-3
TGTGCCAGCAGCCCCCGGGGGACAGGGATATACGAGCAGTACTTC,CASSPRGTGIYEQYF,.,TRBV6-1,TRBD1,TRBJ2-7
TGTGCCAGCAGCTTTAGCACAGATACGCAGTATTTT,CASSFSTDTQYF,few,TRBV13,.,TRBJ2-3
TGTGCCAGCAGCCGCCCCAATCAGCCCCAGCATTTT,CASSRPNQPQHF,.,TRBV7-2,.,TRBJ1-5
TGCGCCAGCAGCGACCGGGGGGATCCTTACAATGAGCAGTTCTTC,CASSDRGDPYNEQFF,.,TRBV5-1,TRBD2,TRBJ2-1
TGTGCCAGCAGCCCCGGGACAAACTATGGCTACACCTTC,CASSPGTNYGYTF,.,TRBV6-5,.,TRBJ1-2
TGTGCCAGCAGCCCAAGGATGAACACTGAAGCTTTCTTT,CASSPRMNTEAFF,.,TRBV7-2,.,TRBJ1-1
TGTGCCAGTAGTCTTCGCGGGACATCTAATAATTCACCCCTCCACTTT,CASSLRGTSNNSPLHF,.,TRBV19,.,TRBJ1-6
TGCGCCAGCAGGGCAAACGGGGGGCAGATTCAAGAGACCCAGTACTTC,CASRANGGQIQETQYF,.,TRBV5-1,.,TRBJ2-5
TGCGCCAGCAGCTTGGCACTACAGGGCTTAGGCCGGACCTACGAGCAGTACTTC,CASSLALQGLGRTYEQYF,.,TRBV5-1,.,TRBJ2-7